The TCR beta chain described here comes from a study of T-cell memory formation after mild COVID-19. Turning to the study itself: TCR clusters mostly belonged to single donors.

In regard to this clonotype: Its target is unknown.

TCRdb processed the 5' RACE reads anew with MiXCR; each CDR3 protein has one entry. The table has a few hundred thousand distinct CDR3 sequences, around 27% seen once. This CDR3 contains 14 residues. V was shortened by 6 bases and J by 3 bases, with 14 bases between the two germline ends. General study results and limits: Among clones peaking at day 37 in the second wave, SARS-CoV-2 specificity remained unconfirmed. Clones that contracted clustered mainly in CM and EM if CD4+ and in EMRA if CD8+. CD4/CD8 balance held among clones contracting day 15 to 85, and later expanders leaned CD4+.

J is TRBJ1-1 and V is TRBV12-3 or TRBV12-4, with D hard to call. The sample consisted of PBMCs or a T cell subset sorted from them (not recorded which). This receptor was taken from an adult woman who had mild COVID-19 (a few samples of this study predate the infection). Cell type and time point are not known. This CDR3 reads CASRLHGWDTEAFF. The CDR3 DNA sequence: TGTGCCAGCAGACTACACGGATGGGACACTGAAGCTTTCTTT.